This TCR beta chain comes out of a study of beta chain features in type 1 diabetes. Overall study results and limits: Type 1 diabetes patients had moderately but significantly shorter TCRB CDR3s in all four CD4+ subsets.

All of the isolated RNA was reverse transcribed, so expressed TCRB transcripts were sequenced. Method: immunoSEQ multiplex PCR; TCRdb's copy keeps in-frame clones and lacks some. The repertoire holds more than 300,000 clones, with about a tenth as singletons. Comments on this clone: Its cognate antigen is unknown.

J lost 3 bases, V lost 8 bases, and 7 bases had no gene match. From germline, CDR1 is SGHRS and CDR2 YFSETQ. This CDR3 has 13 amino acids. This chain links TRBV5-1 with TRBJ2-5; 7 bases fit TRBD1. The TCR originated in a man aged 30 to 39 with type 1 diabetes. The sequencing sample was made of central memory CD4+ T cells from blood. CDR3 region: CARSTTGKETQYF. DNA for the CDR3: TGCGCCAGAAGTACGACAGGGAAAGAGACCCAGTACTTC.